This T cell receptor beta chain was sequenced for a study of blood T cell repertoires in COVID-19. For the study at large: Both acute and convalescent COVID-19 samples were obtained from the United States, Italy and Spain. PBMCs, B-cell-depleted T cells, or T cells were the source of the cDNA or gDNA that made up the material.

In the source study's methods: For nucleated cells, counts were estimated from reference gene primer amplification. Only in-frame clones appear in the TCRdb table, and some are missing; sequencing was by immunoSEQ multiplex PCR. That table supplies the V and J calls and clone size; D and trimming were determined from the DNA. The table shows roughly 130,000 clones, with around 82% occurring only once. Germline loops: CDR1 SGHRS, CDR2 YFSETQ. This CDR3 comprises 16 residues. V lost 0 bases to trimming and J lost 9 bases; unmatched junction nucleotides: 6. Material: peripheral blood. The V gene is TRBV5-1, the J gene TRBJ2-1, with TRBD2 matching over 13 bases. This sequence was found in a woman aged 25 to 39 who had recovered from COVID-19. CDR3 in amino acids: CASSLDTSGGAGEQFF. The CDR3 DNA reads TGCGCCAGCAGCTTGGATACTAGCGGGGGGGCCGGTGAGCAGTTCTTC.